The 29 T cell receptor beta chains reported below all come from one sample, sequenced in a study of blood T cells in healthy people across ages. PCR was performed a second time for 7 to 11 cycles using a sample-barcoded 5' primer and a J-beta primer mix. TCRdb independently ran MiXCR on the 5' RACE reads; one entry per CDR3 protein. The sample lists around 870,000 distinct CDR3 sequences, around 28% seen once, with approximately 15% in the top ten. The specimen was blood. The receptors originated from a woman aged 80 or over in good health.

This clonotype was detected only a few times. The chain combines TRBV4-2 with TRBJ1-2; D gene ambiguous. This CDR3 has 14 amino acids. Germline loops: CDR1 LGHNA, CDR2 YNFKEQ. The V end was cut by 0 bases, the J end by 8 bases, with 13 bases between. The CDR3 sequence: CASSQERFSVGYTF. The DNA for the CDR3 is TGTGCCAGCAGCCAAGAGAGGTTCTCGGTAGGCTACACCTTC.

On this clonotype itself: One base away lies a much larger clone, so this may be a sequencing read error. The chain uses TRBV7-2 and TRBJ2-7; 7 nucleotides agree with TRBD1. The CDR3 is 16 amino acids. Germline values: CDR1 SGHTA, CDR2 FQGNSA. The CDR3 DNA is TGTGCCAGCGGCTTAGGGGGCCGCTCTCGTCGAAACGAGCAGTACTTC. Translation gives CASGLGGRSRRNEQYF.

This clonotype showed up just once. The junction departs from the called germline gene at one end, perhaps through a read error. This chain links TRBV6-4 with TRBJ1-1, with a weak D call TRBD1 (5 bases). This CDR3 has 14 amino acids. The germline V gene has CDR1 MRHNA and CDR2 SNTAGT. CDR3 in DNA: TGTACCAGCAGTGCTGAAGGGGCAGGCACTGAAGCTTTCTTT. Translation gives CTSSAEGAGTEAFF.

Of note for this clonotype: The junction does not match germline at one end; this may be a read error. J is TRBJ2-6 and V is TRBV4-1; 9 nucleotides agree with TRBD1. The CDR3 contains 18 residues. Germline CDR1 and CDR2: MGHRA and YSYEKL. The CDR3 is CASSHGQGRLSGASVLTF. The CDR3 coding sequence is TGCGCCAGCAGCCACGGACAGGGGAGGCTCTCTGGGGCCAGCGTCCTGACTTTC.

This clonotype was found many times. V is TRBV7-2 and J is TRBJ2-7; 8 nucleotides match TRBD2. Germline CDR1 SGHTA, CDR2 FQGNSA. J was trimmed by 3 bases and V by 4 bases; bases with no gene match: 5. The CDR3 runs to 14 residues. CDR3 region: CASSSERGFYEQYF. The DNA of the CDR3 is TGTGCCAGCAGCTCAGAGCGGGGGTTCTACGAGCAGTACTTC.

This clonotype has a count of ten or more. V and J are TRBV6-2 or TRBV6-3 and TRBJ2-5; D call uncertain. CDR1 and CDR2 from the germline V gene are MNHEY and SVGEGT. The V end lost 0 bases, the J end lost 5 bases, and 10 bases lay between the germline ends. CDR3 length: 14 residues. The CDR3 loop is CASSYSMIGETQYF. CDR3 in DNA: TGTGCCAGCAGTTACTCGATGATAGGCGAGACCCAGTACTTC.

The J gene is TRBJ2-3, the V gene TRBV12-3 or TRBV12-4; 13 bases line up with TRBD2. Unmatched junction bases numbered 11, after V lost 1 base and J lost 10 bases. This CDR3 is built from 17 residues. In nucleotides, the CDR3 is TGTGCCAGCAGTTTAGTGCGAGGACTAGCGGGAGACCAGCCGCAGTATTTT. This gives the protein CASSLVRGLAGDQPQYF.

Details on this clonotype: A much more abundant neighbour one base away suggests this may be a read error. CDR3 sequence (DNA): TGTGCCAGCAGTTACGGGACAGGAGGGCGCTACGAGCAGTACGTC. It is translated as CASSYGTGGRYEQYV. V and J are TRBV6-5 and TRBJ2-5; 8 bases agree with TRBD1. The J call may be in error: the DNA end matches TRBJ2-7 better. This CDR3 has 15 residues. Germline values: CDR1 MNHEY, CDR2 SVGAGI.

This clonotype was recorded many times. The V call is TRBV4-3, the J call TRBJ2-1, with 7 bases identical to TRBD2. This CDR3 contains 15 residues. The junction had 16 bases not matched to a gene; V was cut back by 8 bases and J by 9 bases. Germline CDR1 and CDR2: LGHNA and YSLEER. The CDR3: CASQRDYLVAGEQFF. The CDR3 coding sequence is TGCGCCAGCCAACGGGACTACCTAGTCGCGGGTGAGCAGTTCTTC.

This clonotype was counted at least ten times. The CDR3 region has the DNA TGTGCCAGCAGTCGCCGACAGCTCATTAAAGGCACTGAAGCTTTCTTT. It encodes CASSRRQLIKGTEAFF. The J gene is TRBJ1-1, the V gene TRBV6-5, with a tentative D call TRBD1 (5 bases). The germline V gene encodes CDR1 MNHEY and CDR2 SVGAGI. V was trimmed by 5 bases and J by 4 bases, leaving 20 bases between them. This CDR3 has 16 amino acids.

This clonotype was seen a few times. The chain carries TRBV19 and TRBJ1-4; 7 nucleotides line up with TRBD1. This CDR3 spans 15 amino acids. Germline assignment: CDR1 LNHDA and CDR2 SQIVND (reference sequence). The V gene end was trimmed by 5 bases and the J gene end by 8 bases; junction bases not matched to a gene: 11. Here the CDR3 DNA reads TGTGCCAGTAGTGAACCGGGACAGCCACCCGAAAAACTGTTTTTT. Its protein is CASSEPGQPPEKLFF.

Here the CDR3 reads CASSLEGQGIGIDSPLHF. The CDR3, as DNA: TGTGCCAGCAGCTTAGAGGGCCAGGGGATAGGAATCGATTCACCCCTCCACTTT. This sequence joins TRBV7-2 and TRBJ1-6; perhaps TRBD1 as D (6 bases). V lost 1 base, J lost 8 bases, and 21 bases lay in between. CDR1 SGHTA and CDR2 FQGNSA come from the germline V gene. The CDR3 totals 18 residues.

Written as DNA, the CDR3 is TGCAGTGCTAGGGCTGCGGAGTGGGGAACCAATGAAAAACTGTTTTTT. Amino acid sequence: CSARAAEWGTNEKLFF. J is TRBJ1-4 and V is TRBV20-1; D not certain. CDR1 and CDR2 from the germline V gene are DFQATT and SNEGSKA (reference sequence). The germline V and J ends were trimmed by 3 bases and 5 bases, with 19 bases remaining between them. This CDR3 is 16 amino acids long.

This chain joins TRBV29-1 and TRBJ2-1; tentative D call: TRBD1 (6 bases). Germline lookup yields CDR1 SQVTM and CDR2 ANQGSEA. The CDR3 covers 14 residues. The germline V and J ends were trimmed by 7 bases and 4 bases, with 17 bases remaining between them. The CDR3 DNA sequence: TGCAGCGCCCAGGGGTCAGGGGTGTACAATGAGCAGTTCTTC. Translated, it gives CSAQGSGVYNEQFF.

This clonotype was detected many times. This chain uses TRBV29-1 with TRBJ2-3, with 11 bases lining up with TRBD2. The CDR3 is 16 amino acids. V shed 4 bases, J shed 3 bases, and the junction held 9 bases outside the gene matches. Germline V gene data show CDR1 as SQVTM and CDR2 as ANQGSEA. CDR3 loop: CSVAGTSGFRTDTQYF. DNA of the CDR3: TGCAGCGTTGCGGGGACTAGCGGATTCAGGACAGATACGCAGTATTTT.

This clonotype was detected ten times or more. The gene calls are TRBV10-3 and TRBJ1-1; D is possibly TRBD1 (5 bases). The CDR3 length is 17 residues. CDR1 and CDR2 from the germline V gene are ENHRY and SYGVKD. V lost 4 bases to trimming and J lost 1 base, with 19 bases between them. The CDR3 DNA reads as TGTGCCATCAGTGGTAGCAGGGCCCTTTATTCGAACACTGAAGCTTTCTTT. Amino acid sequence: CAISGSRALYSNTEAFF.

This clonotype showed up many times. V usage is TRBV20-1 and J usage is TRBJ2-7, with 7 bases aligning to TRBD2. V trimming: 0 bases; J trimming: 3 bases; junction bases outside the gene matches: 8. Germline-derived CDR1 and CDR2 are DFQATT and SNEGSKA (reference sequence). The CDR3 has 15 residues. CDR3 amino acids: CSARDTWGGGYEQYF. DNA of the CDR3: TGCAGTGCTAGAGATACCTGGGGGGGAGGCTACGAGCAGTACTTC.

This clonotype was counted a few times. The chain is built from TRBV7-9 and TRBJ2-1, with TRBD1 identical over 9 bases. CDR1 SEHNR and CDR2 FQNEAQ come from the germline V gene (reference sequence). Unmatched junction bases numbered 6, after V lost 2 bases and J lost 7 bases. The CDR3 extends over 15 amino acids. CDR3 sequence: CASSLLGQGFNEQFF. CDR3 nucleotide sequence: TGTGCCAGCAGCTTACTGGGACAGGGTTTTAATGAGCAGTTCTTC.

This clonotype has only a few counts. The rearrangement joins TRBV10-3 to TRBJ1-6; D uncertain. V was pared by 7 bases and J by 7 bases, with 14 bases between. The CDR3 consists of 14 residues. Germline V gives CDR1 ENHRY, CDR2 SYGVKD. DNA for the CDR3: TGTGCCATCACCGAAGGAGGGTGGAATTCACCCCTCCACTTT. Amino acid sequence: CAITEGGWNSPLHF.

In its sample, this clonotype was seen a few times. V is TRBV24-1 and J is TRBJ1-2; possible D gene TRBD1, 5 bases. Germline V CDR1 and CDR2: KGHDR, SFDVKD. CDR3 length equals 11 residues. The V gene lost 3 bases and the J gene lost 13 bases, with 11 bases spanning the gap. DNA for the CDR3: TGTGCCACCAGTGATCCGGGACCCCTCACCTTC. This encodes CATSDPGPLTF.

The table lists this clonotype with a few counts. The V call is TRBV12-3 or TRBV12-4, the J call TRBJ1-1, with D maybe TRBD1 (5 bases). The CDR3 totals 15 residues. V lost 6 bases and J lost 3, with 17 bases in between. The CDR3 bases are TGTGCCAGCAGATCTTTGGGGCGGGGGGACACTGAAGCTTTCTTT. Translating gives CASRSLGRGDTEAFF.

The rearrangement joins TRBV20-1 to TRBJ2-3; D ambiguous. This CDR3 comprises 14 residues. Germline values: CDR1 DFQATT, CDR2 SNEGSKA (reference sequence). Trimming stripped 3 bases from V and 0 bases from J, with 10 bases between. CDR3 in amino acids: CSASRFRSTDTQYF. The DNA of the CDR3 is TGCAGTGCTAGTCGGTTCCGAAGCACAGATACGCAGTATTTT.

In its sample, this clonotype was seen once. The junction and the germline gene differ at one end; a read error may be behind it. The rearrangement uses TRBV4-3 and TRBJ1-4, with no clear D. The CDR3 spans 17 residues. Germline lookup yields CDR1 LGHNA and CDR2 YSLEER. This CDR3 is CASSQEVLTATIEKLFF. In DNA, the CDR3 is TGCGCCAGCAGCCAAGAAGTATTGACGGCAACTATTGAAAAACTGTTTTTT.

V gene TRBV29-1 combines with J gene TRBJ2-1, with 13 positions matching TRBD2. The CDR3 is 14 residues long. Germline V CDR1 and CDR2: SQVTM, ANQGSEA. The V and J ends lost 6 bases and 2 bases, in that order; junction bases with no gene match: 1. The CDR3 DNA reads as TGCAGCGTGACTAGCGGGAGGACCTACAATGAGCAGTTCTTC. Protein: CSVTSGRTYNEQFF.

This clonotype was recorded at least ten times. The chain links TRBV5-1 to TRBJ2-5, with 8 nucleotides matching TRBD1. The V gene's germline CDR1 is SGHRS and CDR2 YFSETQ. The CDR3 runs to 15 residues. The junction had 6 bases not matched to a gene; V was cut back by 4 bases and J by 1 base. CDR3 protein: CASSQADRVQETQYF. CDR3 nucleotide sequence: TGCGCCAGCAGCCAGGCGGACAGGGTCCAAGAGACCCAGTACTTC. The whole variable domain, filled in from reference TRBV5-1 and TRBJ2-5, reads KAGVTQTPRYLIKTRGQQVTLSCSPISGHRSVSWYQQTPGQGLQFLFEYFSETQRNKGNFPGRFSGRQFSNSRSEMNVSTLELGDSALYLCASSQADRVQETQYFGPGTRLLVL.

This clonotype was counted ten times or more. The chain employs TRBV7-2 and TRBJ2-7; D ambiguous. Looked up from germline, CDR1 is SGHTA and CDR2 is FQGNSA. The CDR3 is 14 amino acids. V was shortened by 7 bases and J by 0 bases, with 13 bases between the two germline ends. This CDR3 reads CASIPGGSSYEQYF. The CDR3 DNA is TGTGCCAGCATCCCAGGCGGTAGCTCCTACGAGCAGTACTTC.

The chain has TRBV24-1 and TRBJ1-5; D call uncertain. V lost 4 bases and J 0 bases, leaving 6 bases between the germline ends. The CDR3 is made up of 14 amino acids. In germline, CDR1 is KGHDR, CDR2 SFDVKD. CDR3 nucleotides: TGTGCCACCAGTGACCCTTCTAGCAATCAGCCCCAGCATTTT. It encodes CATSDPSSNQPQHF.

This chain uses TRBV5-1 with TRBJ2-5; TRBD1 or TRBD2 may be the D gene (5 bases each). The J call is doubtful: the DNA matches TRBJ2-7 better. The CDR3 length is 15 residues. CDR1 SGHRS and CDR2 YFSETQ come from the germline V gene. In nucleotides, the CDR3 is TGCGCCAGCAGCTTGGGACCCGGGACGGAATACGAGCAGTACTTC. Its protein product is CASSLGPGTEYEQYF.

This clonotype was detected ten times or more. The chain is built from TRBV7-2 and TRBJ2-7; D gene uncertain. The CDR3 loop spans 13 amino acids. Germline V gene sequence: CDR1 SGHTA, CDR2 FQGNSA. Deletions cut 7 bases from V and 3 bases from J, with 13 bases between. CDR3 region: CASIVPWVYEQYF. The CDR3 DNA reads TGTGCCAGCATCGTACCATGGGTCTACGAGCAGTACTTC.